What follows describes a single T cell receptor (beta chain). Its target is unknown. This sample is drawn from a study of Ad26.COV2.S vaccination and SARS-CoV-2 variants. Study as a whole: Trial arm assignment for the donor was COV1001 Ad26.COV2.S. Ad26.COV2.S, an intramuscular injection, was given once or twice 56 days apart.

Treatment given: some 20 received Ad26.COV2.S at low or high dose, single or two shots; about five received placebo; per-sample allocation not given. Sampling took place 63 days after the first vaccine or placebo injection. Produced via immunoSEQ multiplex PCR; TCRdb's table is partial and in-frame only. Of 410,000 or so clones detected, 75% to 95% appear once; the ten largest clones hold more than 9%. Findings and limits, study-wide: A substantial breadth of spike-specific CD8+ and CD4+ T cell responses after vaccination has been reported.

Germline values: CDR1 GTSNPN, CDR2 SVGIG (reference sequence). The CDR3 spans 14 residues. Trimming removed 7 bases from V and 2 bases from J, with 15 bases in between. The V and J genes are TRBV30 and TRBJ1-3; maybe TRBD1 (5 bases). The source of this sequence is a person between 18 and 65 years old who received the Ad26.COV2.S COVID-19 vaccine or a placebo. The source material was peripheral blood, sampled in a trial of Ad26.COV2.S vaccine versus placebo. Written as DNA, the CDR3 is TGTGCCTTCTATAAGACAGTCACTGGAAACACCATATATTTT. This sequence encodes CAFYKTVTGNTIYF.